These 10 T cell receptor beta chains originate from one sample sequenced in a study of identical twins. One entry per CDR3 protein, called by TCRdb with MiXCR from the 5' RACE reads. The sample has some 560,000 distinct CDR3 sequences, 9.6% seen once; the top ten hold roughly 3%. The same specimen was also included in a second study, on yellow fever vaccine responses in identical twins.

Material for sequencing was PBMCs. The receptor set was obtained from a woman aged 18-29 years in good health.

This clonotype has just a few counts. The chain combines TRBV18 with TRBJ2-7, with 7 positions matching TRBD1. CDR3 length: 14 amino acids. Germline lookup yields CDR1 KGHSH and CDR2 LQKENI. V gave up 1 base and J gave up 3 bases; unmatched junction bases: 3. CDR3 amino acids: CASSPRQGLYEQYF. The CDR3, as DNA: TGTGCCAGCTCACCACGACAGGGCCTCTACGAGCAGTACTTC.

The table lists this clonotype with a few counts. The chain has TRBV24-1 and TRBJ2-3; 10 positions match TRBD2. The CDR3 contains 20 residues. Per germline, CDR1 KGHDR and CDR2 SFDVKD. After removal of 4 bases from V and 1 base from J, the junction contained 16 bases not matched to a gene. The CDR3 spells CATSEILAGEPSSRTDTQYF. CDR3 nucleotide sequence: TGTGCCACCAGTGAGATCCTAGCGGGAGAACCGTCCTCACGCACAGATACGCAGTATTTT.

The V and J genes are TRBV11-3 and TRBJ2-7; D gene ambiguous. CDR1 and CDR2 (germline): SGHNT, YENEEA. The CDR3 is 14 residues long. V lost 4 bases, J lost 2 bases, and 12 bases lay in between. In DNA, the CDR3 is TGTGCCAGCAGCTCCGACTGGGAACCCTACGAGCAGTACTTC. Residues: CASSSDWEPYEQYF. Full variable domain (rest looked up from reference TRBV11-3 and TRBJ2-7): EAGVVQSPRYKIIEKKQPVAFWCNPISGHNTLYWYLQNLGQGPELLIRYENEEAVDDSQLPKDRFSAERLKGVDSTLKIQPAELGDSAVYLCASSSDWEPYEQYFGPGTRLTVT.

This clonotype was seen at least ten times. The V and J genes are TRBV7-9 and TRBJ2-7; D possibly uses TRBD1 or TRBD2 (6 bases each). V lost 5 bases, J lost 2 bases, and 7 bases lay in between. In germline, CDR1 is SEHNR, CDR2 FQNEAQ (reference sequence). This CDR3 comprises 12 residues. CDR3 sequence reads: CASSRGAYEQYF. The CDR3 DNA reads as TGTGCCAGCAGCAGGGGGGCCTACGAGCAGTACTTC.

This chain connects TRBV3-1 to TRBJ2-4; 7 bases map to TRBD1. Germline CDR1 reads LGHDT; CDR2 reads YNNKEL (reference sequence). CDR3 length equals 15 residues. The V gene end was trimmed by 4 bases and the J gene end by 0 bases; junction bases not matched to a gene: 3. CDR3 bases: TGTGCCAGCAGCCCAAACAGGGGAGCCAAAAACATTCAGTACTTC. It yields the protein CASSPNRGAKNIQYF.

The chain links TRBV29-1 to TRBJ2-7; perhaps D is TRBD1 or TRBD2 (6 bases each). V was shortened by 5 bases and J by 5 bases, with 16 bases between the two germline ends. Germline CDR1 SQVTM, CDR2 ANQGSEA. The CDR3 has 13 amino acids. CDR3 coding DNA: TGCAGCGTTAAGCTATCCGGGGGCCACGAGCAGTACTTC. This encodes CSVKLSGGHEQYF.

This clonotype was seen a few times. V is TRBV4-3 and J is TRBJ2-7, with D perhaps matching TRBD2 (6 bases). CDR1 is LGHNA and CDR2 is YSLEER in the germline V gene. V lost 3 bases, J lost 3 bases, and 15 bases lay in between. The length of the CDR3 is 15 residues. CDR3 residues: CASSQAGTVYYEQYF. Here the CDR3 DNA reads TGCGCCAGCAGCCAGGCGGGAACAGTATACTACGAGCAGTACTTC.

This clonotype was picked up many times. V and J are TRBV4-3 and TRBJ2-2, with D perhaps matching TRBD2 (5 bases). CDR1 is LGHNA and CDR2 is YSLEER in the germline V gene. Trimming stripped 2 bases from V and 0 bases from J, with 10 bases between. The CDR3 runs to 16 residues. The CDR3 nucleotides read TGCGCCAGCAGCCAAAGGCTAGCCACGAACACCGGGGAGCTGTTTTTT. Translating it yields CASSQRLATNTGELFF.

This clonotype was found once. One base away lies a much larger clone, so this may be a sequencing read error. The chain combines TRBV5-6 with TRBJ2-2, with D perhaps TRBD2 (5 bases). The length of the CDR3 is 17 residues. Germline-derived CDR1 and CDR2 are SGHDT and YYEEEE. The CDR3 nucleotides read TGTGCCAGCAGCTTGGCCAAGACTTTGCGACCTCCCGGGGAGCTGATTTTT. Its protein is CASSLAKTLRPPGELIF.

The chain links TRBV19 to TRBJ1-5; D might be TRBD1 (5 bases). With 2 bases removed from V and 4 bases from J, the gap between germline ends came to 18 bases. Germline values: CDR1 LNHDA, CDR2 SQIVND (reference sequence). This CDR3 has 17 residues. The CDR3 DNA follows: TGTGCCAGTAGTATATTCCGGACATCCGGGGGAAATCAGCCCCAGCATTTT. Protein: CASSIFRTSGGNQPQHF.